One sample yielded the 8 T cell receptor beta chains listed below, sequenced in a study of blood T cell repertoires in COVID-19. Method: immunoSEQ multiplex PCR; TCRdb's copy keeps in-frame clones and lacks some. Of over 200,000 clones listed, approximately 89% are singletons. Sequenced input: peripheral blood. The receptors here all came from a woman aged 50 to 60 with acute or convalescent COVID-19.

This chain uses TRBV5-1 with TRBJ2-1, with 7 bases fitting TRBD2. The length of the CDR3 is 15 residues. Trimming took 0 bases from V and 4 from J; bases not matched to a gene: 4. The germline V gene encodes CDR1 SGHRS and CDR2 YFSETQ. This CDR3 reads CASSLGWREYNEQFF. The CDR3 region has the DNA TGCGCCAGCAGCTTGGGATGGCGGGAGTACAATGAGCAGTTCTTC.

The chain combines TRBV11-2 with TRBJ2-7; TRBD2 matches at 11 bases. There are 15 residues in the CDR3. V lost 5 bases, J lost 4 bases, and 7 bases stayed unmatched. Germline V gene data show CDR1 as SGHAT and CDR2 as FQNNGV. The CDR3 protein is CASSLGTSGVYEQYF. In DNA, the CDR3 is TGTGCCAGCAGCCTAGGGACTAGCGGTGTATACGAGCAGTACTTC.

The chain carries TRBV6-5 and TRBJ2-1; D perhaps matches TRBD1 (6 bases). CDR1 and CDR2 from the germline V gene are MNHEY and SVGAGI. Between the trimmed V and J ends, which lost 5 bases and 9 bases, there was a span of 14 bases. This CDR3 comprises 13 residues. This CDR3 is CASSLTGFGEQFF. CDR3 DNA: TGTGCCAGCAGTCTCACAGGGTTCGGTGAGCAGTTCTTC.

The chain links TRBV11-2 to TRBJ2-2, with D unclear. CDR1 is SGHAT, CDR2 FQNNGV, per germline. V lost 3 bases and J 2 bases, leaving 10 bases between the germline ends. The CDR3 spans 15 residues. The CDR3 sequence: CASSFEQSNTGELFF. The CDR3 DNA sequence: TGTGCCAGCAGCTTTGAACAGTCAAACACCGGGGAGCTGTTTTTT.

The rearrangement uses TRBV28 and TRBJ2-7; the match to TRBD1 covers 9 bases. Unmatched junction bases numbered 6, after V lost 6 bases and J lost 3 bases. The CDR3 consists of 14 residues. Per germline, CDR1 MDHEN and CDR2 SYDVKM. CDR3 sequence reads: CASRSQGANYEQYF. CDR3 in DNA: TGTGCCAGCAGGTCACAGGGGGCTAACTACGAGCAGTACTTC.

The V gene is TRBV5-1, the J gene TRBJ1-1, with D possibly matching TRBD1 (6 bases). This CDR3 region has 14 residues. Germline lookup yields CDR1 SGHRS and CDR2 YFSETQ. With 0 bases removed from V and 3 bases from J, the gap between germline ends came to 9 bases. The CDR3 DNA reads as TGCGCCAGCAGCTTGGGGGACACCGACACTGAAGCTTTCTTT. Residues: CASSLGDTDTEAFF.

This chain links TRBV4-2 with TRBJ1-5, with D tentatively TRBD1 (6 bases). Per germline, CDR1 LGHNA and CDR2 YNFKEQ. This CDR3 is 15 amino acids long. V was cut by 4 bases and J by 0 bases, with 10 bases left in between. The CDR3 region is CASSPRGYSNQPQHF. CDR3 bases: TGTGCCAGCAGCCCCAGGGGATATAGCAATCAGCCCCAGCATTTT.

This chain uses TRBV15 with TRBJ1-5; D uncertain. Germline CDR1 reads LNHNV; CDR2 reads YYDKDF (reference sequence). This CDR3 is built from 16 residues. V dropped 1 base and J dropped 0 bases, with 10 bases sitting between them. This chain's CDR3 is CATSRAGSYSNQPQHF. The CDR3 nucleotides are TGTGCCACCAGCAGAGCAGGAAGCTATAGCAATCAGCCCCAGCATTTT. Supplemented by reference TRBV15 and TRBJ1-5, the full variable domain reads DAMVIQNPRYQVTQFGKPVTLSCSQTLNHNVMYWYQQKSSQAPKLLFHYYDKDFNNEADTPDNFQSRRPNTSFCFLDIRSPGLGDTAMYLCATSRAGSYSNQPQHFGDGTRLSIL.